This entry lists 2 T cell receptor beta chains sequenced from one sample in a study of identical twins. TCRdb re-called the 5' RACE reads with MiXCR, one entry per CDR3 protein. The sample lists 1.5 million to 2 million distinct CDR3 sequences, about 32% occurring once. Sequencing was done on a sample of cord blood. Every receptor here comes from a newborn girl in good health.

This clonotype has ten or more counts. The V call is TRBV12-3 or TRBV12-4, the J call TRBJ2-3; either TRBD1 or TRBD2 may supply D (5 bases each). The germline V and J ends were trimmed by 11 bases and 4 bases, with 22 bases remaining between them. The CDR3 has 15 amino acids. The CDR3 coding sequence is TGTGCCGCTACAACCGGGACCACCCAACCAGATACGCAGTATTTT. Protein product: CAATTGTTQPDTQYF.

The chain is built from TRBV20-1 and TRBJ2-7; D may be TRBD2 (6 bases). The tail of the sequence fits TRBJ2-5 better, so the J call may be wrong. The CDR3 is 10 amino acids. The germline V gene has CDR1 DFQATT and CDR2 SNEGSKA (reference sequence). CDR3 loop: CSPGGETQYF. The CDR3 DNA is TGCAGCCCCGGGGGAGAGACCCAGTACTTC.